This entry features one T cell receptor (beta chain) sequence. The germline V gene encodes CDR1 SNHLY and CDR2 FYNNEI. The V end lost 3 bases, the J end lost 5 bases, and 4 bases lay between the germline ends. The length of the CDR3 is 11 residues. This sample stems from a study of blood T cell repertoires in COVID-19. As handled by the study authors: How many nucleated cells were present was estimated from reference gene primer amplification. Sequenced by immunoSEQ multiplex PCR; TCRdb stores in-frame clones only, minus some. D and trimming were read from the DNA, whereas the V and J calls and clone size are those reported in that table. The table lists 300,000 or so clones, 90% to 95% of them singletons. While infection was still active, Seattle patients were enrolled and then followed longitudinally.

The source of this sequence is a young woman with COVID-19, enrolled during active disease. The sequencing input was peripheral blood. J is TRBJ2-5 and V is TRBV2; D uncertain. DNA for the CDR3: TGTGCCAGCAGTGAGGAGGAGACCCAGTACTTC. Protein sequence: CASSEEETQYF.